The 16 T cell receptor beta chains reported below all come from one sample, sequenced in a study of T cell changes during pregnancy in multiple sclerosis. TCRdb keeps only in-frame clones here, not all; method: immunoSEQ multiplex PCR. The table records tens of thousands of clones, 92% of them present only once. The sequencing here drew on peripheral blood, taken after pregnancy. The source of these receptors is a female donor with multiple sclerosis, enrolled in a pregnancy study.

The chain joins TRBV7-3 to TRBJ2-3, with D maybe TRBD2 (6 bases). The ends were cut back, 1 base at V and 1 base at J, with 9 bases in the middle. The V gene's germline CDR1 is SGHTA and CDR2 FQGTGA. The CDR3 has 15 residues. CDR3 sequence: CASSLIVAGTDTQYF. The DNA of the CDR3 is TGTGCCAGCAGCTTAATTGTAGCGGGCACAGATACGCAGTATTTT.

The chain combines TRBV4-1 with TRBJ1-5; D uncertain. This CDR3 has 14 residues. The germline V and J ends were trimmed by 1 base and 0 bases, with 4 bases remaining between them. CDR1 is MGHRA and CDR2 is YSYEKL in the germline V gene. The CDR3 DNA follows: TGCGCCAGCAGCCAAGTTAGTAGCAATCAGCCCCAGCATTTT. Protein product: CASSQVSSNQPQHF.

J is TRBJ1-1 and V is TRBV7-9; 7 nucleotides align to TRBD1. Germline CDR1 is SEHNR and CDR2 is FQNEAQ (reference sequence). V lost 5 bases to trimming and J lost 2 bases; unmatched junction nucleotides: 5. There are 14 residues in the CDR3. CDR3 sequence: CASSAGTENTEAFF. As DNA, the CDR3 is TGTGCCAGCAGCGCCGGGACAGAAAACACTGAAGCTTTCTTT.

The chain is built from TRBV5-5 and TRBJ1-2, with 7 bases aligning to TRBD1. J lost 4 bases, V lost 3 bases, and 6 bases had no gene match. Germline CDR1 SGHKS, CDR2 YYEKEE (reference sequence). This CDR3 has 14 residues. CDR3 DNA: TGTGCCAGCAGCTCGTCGACAGGGCGCTATGGCTACACCTTC. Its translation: CASSSSTGRYGYTF.

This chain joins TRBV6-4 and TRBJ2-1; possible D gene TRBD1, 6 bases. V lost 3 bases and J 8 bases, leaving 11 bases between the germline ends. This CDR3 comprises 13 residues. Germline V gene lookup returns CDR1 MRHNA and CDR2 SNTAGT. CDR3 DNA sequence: TGTGCCAGCAGTGATTCAGGGGTCCATGAGCAGTTCTTC. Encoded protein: CASSDSGVHEQFF.

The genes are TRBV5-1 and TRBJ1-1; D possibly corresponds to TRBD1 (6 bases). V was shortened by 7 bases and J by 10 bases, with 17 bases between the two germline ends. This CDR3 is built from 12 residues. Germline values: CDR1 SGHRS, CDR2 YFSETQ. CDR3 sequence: CASHDRKQGAFF. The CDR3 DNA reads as TGCGCCAGCCACGACAGGAAGCAAGGAGCTTTCTTT.

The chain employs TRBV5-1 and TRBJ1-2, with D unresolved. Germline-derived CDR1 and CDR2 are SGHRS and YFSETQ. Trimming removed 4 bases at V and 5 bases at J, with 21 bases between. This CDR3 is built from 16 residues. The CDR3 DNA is TGCGCCAGCAGCCCCGATCGAGCGGCTGCCCTTTATGGCTACACCTTC. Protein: CASSPDRAAALYGYTF.

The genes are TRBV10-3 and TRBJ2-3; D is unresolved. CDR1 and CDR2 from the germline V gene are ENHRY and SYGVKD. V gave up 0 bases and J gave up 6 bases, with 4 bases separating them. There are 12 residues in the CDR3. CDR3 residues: CAISESMDTQYF. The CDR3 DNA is TGTGCCATCAGTGAGTCTATGGATACGCAGTATTTT.

As DNA, the CDR3 is TGTGCCAGCAGCTTCGGGACAGGGGTGGAGAACACCATATATTTT. Translated: CASSFGTGVENTIYF. This sequence joins TRBV7-8 and TRBJ1-3; 10 bases align to TRBD1. V was clipped by 3 bases and J by 7 bases; unmatched bases: 6. Germline values: CDR1 SGHVS, CDR2 FQNEAQ. The CDR3 has 15 amino acids.

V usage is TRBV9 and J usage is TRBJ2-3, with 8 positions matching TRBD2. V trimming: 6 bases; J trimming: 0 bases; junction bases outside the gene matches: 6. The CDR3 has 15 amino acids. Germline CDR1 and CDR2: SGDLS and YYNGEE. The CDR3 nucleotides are TGTGCCAGCAACGGGGGGGGACGAAGCACAGATACGCAGTATTTT. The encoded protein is CASNGGGRSTDTQYF.

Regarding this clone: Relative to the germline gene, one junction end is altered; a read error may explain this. This CDR3 is CASSYSKGQGQAGNF. The CDR3, as DNA: TGTGCCAGCAGTTACTCTAAGGGACAGGGGCAGGCGGGGAACTTC. This sequence joins TRBV6-5 and TRBJ1-2; 10 positions agree with TRBD1. The germline V gene encodes CDR1 MNHEY and CDR2 SVGAGI. This CDR3 is 15 amino acids long.

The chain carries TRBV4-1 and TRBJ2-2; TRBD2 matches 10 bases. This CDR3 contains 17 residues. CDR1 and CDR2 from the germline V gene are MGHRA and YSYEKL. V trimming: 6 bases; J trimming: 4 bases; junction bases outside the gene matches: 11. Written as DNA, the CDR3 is TGCGCCAGCAGTAATACAGCGGGAGGGCCGGGCACCGGGGAGCTGTTTTTT. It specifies CASSNTAGGPGTGELFF.

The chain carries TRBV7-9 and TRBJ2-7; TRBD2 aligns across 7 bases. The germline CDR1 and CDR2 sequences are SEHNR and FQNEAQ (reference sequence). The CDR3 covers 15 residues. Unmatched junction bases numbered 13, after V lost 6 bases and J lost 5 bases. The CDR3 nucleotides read TGTGCCAGCAGACACTCTAGCGGTGGCCGGGACGAGCAGTACTTC. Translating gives CASRHSSGGRDEQYF.

CDR3 protein: CASSLPSGGGDTQYF. The DNA for the CDR3 is TGTGCCAGCAGCTTGCCGAGCGGGGGAGGAGATACGCAGTATTTT. This chain connects TRBV5-4 to TRBJ2-3; TRBD2 agrees at 8 bases. The J segment lost 5 bases and the V segment lost 1 base, leaving 6 bases of the junction unmatched. Germline CDR1 SGHNT, CDR2 YYREEE (reference sequence). This CDR3 region has 15 residues.

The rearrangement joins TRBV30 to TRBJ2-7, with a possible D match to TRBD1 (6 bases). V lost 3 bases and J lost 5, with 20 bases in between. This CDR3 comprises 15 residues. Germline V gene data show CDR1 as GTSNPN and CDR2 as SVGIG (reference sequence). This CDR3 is CAWRPPGTWAHEQYF. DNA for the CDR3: TGTGCCTGGAGACCGCCCGGGACATGGGCTCACGAGCAGTACTTC.

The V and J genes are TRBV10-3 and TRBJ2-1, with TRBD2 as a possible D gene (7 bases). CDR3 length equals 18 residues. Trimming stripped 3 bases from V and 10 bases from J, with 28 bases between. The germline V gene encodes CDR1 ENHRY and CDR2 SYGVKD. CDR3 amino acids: CAISESGPQNREGMEQFF. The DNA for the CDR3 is TGTGCCATCAGTGAATCCGGCCCCCAGAACAGGGAGGGAATGGAGCAGTTCTTC.